These 13 T cell receptor beta chains came from one sample sequenced in a study of T cells in Graves' hyperthyroidism and ophthalmopathy. RNA transcripts yielded amplified TCR beta CDR3 regions. HTBI primers drove first-round RT-PCR of the TCR CDR3. Each CDR3 protein gets one entry after TCRdb re-called the multiplex PCR reads with MiXCR. This sample carries hundreds of thousands of distinct CDR3 sequences, roughly 37% of them seen once, and the ten largest clones take 7% to 10%. The material sequenced was blood. Receptors originate from a young man with Graves' hyperthyroidism.

Of note for this clonotype: A read error may account for a junction end that differs from germline. The chain uses TRBV24-1 and TRBJ2-2; D might be TRBD2 (5 bases). Germline V CDR1 and CDR2: KGHDR, SFDVKD. CDR3 length equals 14 residues. CDR3 DNA sequence: TGTGCCAGCAGTCCCGGGGTGGACACCGGGGAGCTGTTTTTT. Translated, it gives CASSPGVDTGELFF.

This clonotype was seen ten or more times. The CDR3 is CSVFSGANVLTF. The CDR3 DNA is TGCAGCGTTTTCTCTGGGGCCAACGTCCTGACTTTC. V usage is TRBV29-1 and J usage is TRBJ2-6, with unresolved D. CDR1 is SQVTM and CDR2 is ANQGSEA in the germline V gene. The CDR3 is made up of 12 amino acids. The V gene lost 5 bases and the J gene lost 0 bases, with 2 bases spanning the gap.

This clonotype occurred many times. This chain links TRBV7-6 with TRBJ2-5; weak D call: TRBD2 (5 bases). This CDR3 contains 13 residues. Germline CDR1 SGHVS, CDR2 FNYEAQ. V was shortened by 5 bases and J by 5 bases, with 12 bases between the two germline ends. The CDR3 is CASSPSPGETQYF. The CDR3 DNA is TGTGCCAGCAGCCCCTCCCCGGGGGAGACCCAGTACTTC.

J is TRBJ2-5 and V is TRBV12-3 or TRBV12-4; D is ambiguous. This CDR3 contains 15 residues. The CDR3 coding sequence is TGTGCTAGTGGTTTTACCGTTAGGGTGTTGGAGACCCAGTACTTC. Its protein product is CASGFTVRVLETQYF.

CDR3 protein: CASSLEGLGYGYTF. The CDR3 nucleotides are TGTGCCAGCAGCTTGGAGGGATTGGGCTATGGCTACACCTTC. The chain links TRBV7-9 to TRBJ1-2; no reliable D call. This CDR3 comprises 14 residues. V lost 3 bases, J lost 4 bases, and 12 bases lay in between. The V gene's germline CDR1 is SEHNR and CDR2 FQNEAQ (reference sequence).

This clonotype was seen more than once but under ten times. V and J are TRBV7-2 and TRBJ2-5; 7 nucleotides match TRBD1. Per germline, CDR1 SGHTA and CDR2 FQGNSA. Trimming removed 5 bases from V and 2 bases from J; junction bases left unmatched: 8. This CDR3 is built from 15 residues. For the CDR3, the DNA is TGTGCCAGCAGCCTGAGACAGGGTTCACAAGAGACCCAGTACTTC. Its translation is CASSLRQGSQETQYF.

The J gene is TRBJ1-6, the V gene TRBV4-2; D might be TRBD1 (6 bases). This CDR3 region has 15 residues. Trimming took 0 bases from V and 7 from J, leaving 10 bases between them. Germline CDR1 LGHNA, CDR2 YNFKEQ. This CDR3 reads CASSQDGGANSPLHF. The CDR3 DNA follows: TGTGCCAGCAGCCAAGACGGGGGCGCGAATTCACCCCTCCACTTT.

This clonotype was observed many times. The rearrangement joins TRBV2 to TRBJ1-5; weak D call: TRBD1 (6 bases). This CDR3 contains 16 residues. V lost 6 bases and J lost 0, with 15 bases in between. Germline V gives CDR1 SNHLY, CDR2 FYNNEI. Here the CDR3 reads CASSQGGGYSNQPQHF. CDR3 in DNA: TGTGCCAGCAGCCAAGGGGGAGGCTATAGCAATCAGCCCCAGCATTTT.

Of note for this clonotype: A much bigger clone sits one base away, suggesting this may be a read error. The chain couples TRBV10-3 to TRBJ2-5; D call uncertain. Trimming shortened V by 2 bases and J by 5 bases, and 3 bases separated the two germline ends. Per germline, CDR1 ENHRY and CDR2 SYGVKD. The CDR3 runs to 11 residues. CDR3 loop: CAISEAETQYF. CDR3 in DNA: TGTGCCATCAGTGAGGCGGAGACCCAGTACTTC.

At least ten counts were recorded for this clonotype. The chain combines TRBV20-1 with TRBJ1-2; a weak D match, TRBD1 (6 bases). V gave up 0 bases and J gave up 4 bases, with 9 bases separating them. From germline, CDR1 is DFQATT and CDR2 SNEGSKA (reference sequence). The CDR3 length is 13 residues. CDR3 protein: CSARERGIYGYTF. DNA for the CDR3: TGCAGTGCTAGAGAAAGGGGGATCTATGGCTACACCTTC.

This clonotype was counted ten times or more. This rearrangement joins TRBV2 to TRBJ1-4; D remains unclear. The germline CDR1 and CDR2 sequences are SNHLY and FYNNEI. The CDR3 totals 13 residues. Trimming took 11 bases from V and 3 from J, leaving 13 bases between them. CDR3 protein: CAGRRSPNEKLFF. CDR3 bases: TGTGCCGGAAGACGCTCGCCTAATGAAAAACTGTTTTTT.

DNA for the CDR3: TGCGCCAGCAGCCCTTCGGGTGGCGGGGTCATCACCGGGGAGCTGTTTTTT. It specifies CASSPSGGGVITGELFF. V and J are TRBV5-1 and TRBJ2-2; D is perhaps TRBD2 (6 bases). This CDR3 comprises 17 residues. The V gene lost 4 bases and the J gene lost 4 bases, with 20 bases spanning the gap. Germline loops: CDR1 SGHRS, CDR2 YFSETQ.

CDR3 residues: CASSRQEGKTQYF. CDR3 sequence (DNA): TGTGCCAGCAGCCGACAGGAGGGGAAGACCCAGTACTTC. The V gene is TRBV5-4, the J gene TRBJ2-5; D might be TRBD1 or TRBD2, each matching 6 bases. Germline V gene lookup returns CDR1 SGHNT and CDR2 YYREEE (reference sequence). V gave up 4 bases and J gave up 6 bases, with 13 bases separating them. The CDR3 contains 13 residues.